Listed below are T cell receptor beta chains from one sample, sequenced in a study of shared clonotypes between healthy human individuals. Clones were sequenced by immunoSEQ multiplex PCR, and TCRdb holds only the in-frame ones, with some missing. The sample carries roughly 520,000 clones, around 95% recorded once. Input material: naive CD4+ T cells sorted from blood. Source of these receptors: a woman aged 25 to 39 in good health. Both conserved end residues are part of each CDR3. The D gene is left open where the match is weak.

d_call	j_call	v_call	cdr3_aa
.	TRBJ1-2	TRBV13	CASSLASWGRYGYTF
TRBD1	TRBJ2-3	TRBV14	CASSHPRTGSTDTQYF
.	TRBJ2-1	TRBV29-1	CSVREGDEQFF
.	TRBJ1-5	TRBV28	CASSFWQYNQPQHF
.	TRBJ1-5	TRBV5-1	CASSLAGYSNQPQHF
.	TRBJ1-1	TRBV19	CASSIGRIGGRAMNTEAFF
.	TRBJ1-2	TRBV7-8	CASSLIGRGNYGYTF
TRBD1	TRBJ1-5	TRBV6-6	CASSYSQRGLGQPQHF
.	TRBJ1-4	TRBV5-1	CASRASLSNEKLFF
TRBD2	TRBJ2-2	TRBV28	CASSLLGTSGTGELFF
.	TRBJ2-7	TRBV5-6	CASSLLGTGYEQYF
TRBD1	TRBJ2-3	TRBV7-9	CASSLPGQGLPDTQYF
.	TRBJ2-1	TRBV5-1	CASGSGPSYNEQFF
.	TRBJ2-1	TRBV7-9	CASSLGGVLIYNEQFF
.	TRBJ1-2	TRBV27	CASSLRGRSFGRGYTF
.	TRBJ2-1	TRBV4-1	CASSHIEEQFF
TRBD1	TRBJ1-2	TRBV28	CASSSGGSYGYTF
TRBD2	TRBJ2-1	TRBV19	CASSSPREGIDEQFF
TRBD1	TRBJ1-5	TRBV6-5	CASSQRTGGQPQHF
.	TRBJ1-5	TRBV14	CASSQGGTQPQHF
.	TRBJ1-4	TRBV7-2	CASSLGGLNEKLFF
.	TRBJ2-5	TRBV19	CASSIGGSGRETQYF
.	TRBJ1-1	TRBV18	CASSPPPGGNTEAFF
TRBD1	TRBJ2-7	TRBV28	CASSSGTAAFYEQYF
.	TRBJ2-5	TRBV30	CALGLPETQYF
TRBD1	TRBJ2-1	TRBV5-1	CASSSGTANNEQFF
TRBD1	TRBJ2-7	TRBV15	CATSTGQDSYEQYF
.	TRBJ2-2	TRBV7-6	CASSLYGGRANTGELFF
.	TRBJ2-7	TRBV9	CASSVGSRVGEQYF
.	TRBJ2-7	TRBV28	CASNELGVYEQYF
TRBD1	TRBJ1-3	TRBV5-1	CASSPGTDGNTIYF
.	TRBJ2-3	TRBV5-6	CASSDGWGSSTDTQYF
TRBD1	TRBJ2-5	TRBV4-1	CASSQRTGEETQYF
.	TRBJ2-7	TRBV5-5	CASSLVPVISYEQYF
TRBD1	TRBJ2-5	TRBV18	CASSKAGGEETQYF
.	TRBJ2-1	TRBV2	CASSESSNEQFF
TRBD2	TRBJ2-7	TRBV30	CAWRSRASGIYEQYF
.	TRBJ2-5	TRBV11-2	CASSLVRRETQYF
.	TRBJ1-6	TRBV30	CASTTPTGFSPLHF
TRBD2	TRBJ2-1	TRBV15	CATSRSKTSGMNREQFF
TRBD2	TRBJ2-1	TRBV7-9	CASSLAKTSGRAGYNEQFF
.	TRBJ1-1	TRBV30	CAWTEGVRAEAFF